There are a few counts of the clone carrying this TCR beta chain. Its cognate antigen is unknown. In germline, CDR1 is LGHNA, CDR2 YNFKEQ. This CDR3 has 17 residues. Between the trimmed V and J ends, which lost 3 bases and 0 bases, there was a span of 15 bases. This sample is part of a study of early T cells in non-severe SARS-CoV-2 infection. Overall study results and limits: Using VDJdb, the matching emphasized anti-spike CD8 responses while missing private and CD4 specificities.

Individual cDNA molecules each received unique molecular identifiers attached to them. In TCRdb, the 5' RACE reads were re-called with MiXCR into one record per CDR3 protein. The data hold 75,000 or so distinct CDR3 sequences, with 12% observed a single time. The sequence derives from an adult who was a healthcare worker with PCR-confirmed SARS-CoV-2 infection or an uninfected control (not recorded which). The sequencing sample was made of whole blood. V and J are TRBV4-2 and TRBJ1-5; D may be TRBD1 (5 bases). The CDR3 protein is CASSQGVNRGSNQPQHF. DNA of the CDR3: TGTGCCAGCAGCCAGGGGGTCAATAGGGGTAGCAATCAGCCCCAGCATTTT.